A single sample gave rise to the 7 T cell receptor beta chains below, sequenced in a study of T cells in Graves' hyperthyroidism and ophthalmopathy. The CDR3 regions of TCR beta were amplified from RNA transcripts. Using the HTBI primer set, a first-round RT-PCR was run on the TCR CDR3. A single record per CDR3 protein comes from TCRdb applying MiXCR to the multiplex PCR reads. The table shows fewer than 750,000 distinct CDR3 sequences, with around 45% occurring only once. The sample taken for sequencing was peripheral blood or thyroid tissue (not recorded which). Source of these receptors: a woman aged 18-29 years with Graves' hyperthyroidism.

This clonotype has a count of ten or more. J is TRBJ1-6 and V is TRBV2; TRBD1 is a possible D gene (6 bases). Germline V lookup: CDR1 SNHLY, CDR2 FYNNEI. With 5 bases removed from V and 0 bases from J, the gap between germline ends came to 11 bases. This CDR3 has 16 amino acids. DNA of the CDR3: TGTGCCAGCAGTTACAACAGGGCCTCCTATAATTCACCCCTCCACTTT. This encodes CASSYNRASYNSPLHF.

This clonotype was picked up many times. As DNA, the CDR3 is TGTGCCACCAGCAGGGCCAGCGCCTACGAGCAGTACTTC. This codes for CATSRASAYEQYF. This rearrangement joins TRBV15 to TRBJ2-7; no definite D call. The germline gives CDR1 LNHNV, CDR2 YYDKDF (reference sequence). CDR3 length equals 13 residues. V lost 3 bases and J 2 bases, leaving 8 bases between the germline ends.

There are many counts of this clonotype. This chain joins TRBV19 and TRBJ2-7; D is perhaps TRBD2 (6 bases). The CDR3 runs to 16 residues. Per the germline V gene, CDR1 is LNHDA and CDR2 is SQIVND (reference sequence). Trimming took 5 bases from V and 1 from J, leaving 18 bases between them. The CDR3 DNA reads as TGTGCCAGTAGTCCCTTAGCGGAAACCCCTTCCTACGAGCAGTACTTC. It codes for CASSPLAETPSYEQYF.

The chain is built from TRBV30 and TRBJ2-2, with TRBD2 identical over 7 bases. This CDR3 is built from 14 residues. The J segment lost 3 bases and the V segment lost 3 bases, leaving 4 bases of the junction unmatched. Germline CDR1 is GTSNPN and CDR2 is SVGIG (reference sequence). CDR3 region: CAWRRLAHTGELFF. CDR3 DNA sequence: TGTGCCTGGAGACGACTAGCTCACACCGGGGAGCTGTTTTTT.

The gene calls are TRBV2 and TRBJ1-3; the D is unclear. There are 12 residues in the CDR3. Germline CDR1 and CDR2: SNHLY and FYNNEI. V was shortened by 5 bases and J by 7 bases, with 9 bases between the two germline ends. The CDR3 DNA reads TGTGCCAGCAGTAATGGACCTAACACCATATATTTT. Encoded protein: CASSNGPNTIYF. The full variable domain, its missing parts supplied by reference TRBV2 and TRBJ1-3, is EPEVTQTPSHQVTQMGQEVILRCVPISNHLYFYWYRQILGQKVEFLVSFYNNEISEKSEIFDDQFSVERPDGSNFTLKIRSTKLEDSAMYFCASSNGPNTIYFGEGSWLTVV.

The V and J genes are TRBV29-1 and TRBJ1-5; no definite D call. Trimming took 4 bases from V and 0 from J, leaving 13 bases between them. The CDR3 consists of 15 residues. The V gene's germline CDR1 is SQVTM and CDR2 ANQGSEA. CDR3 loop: CSVVSGDGSNQPQHF. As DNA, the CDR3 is TGCAGCGTTGTTTCCGGGGATGGTAGCAATCAGCCCCAGCATTTT.

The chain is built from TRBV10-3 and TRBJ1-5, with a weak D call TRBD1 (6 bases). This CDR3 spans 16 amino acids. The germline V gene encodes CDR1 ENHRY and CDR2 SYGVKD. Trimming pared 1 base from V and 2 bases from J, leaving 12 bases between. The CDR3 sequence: CAISEFRGRGNQPQHF. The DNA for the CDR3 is TGTGCCATCAGTGAGTTTCGGGGGCGCGGCAATCAGCCCCAGCATTTT.